A selection of T cell receptor beta chains follows, all from one sample in a study of T cell changes during pregnancy in multiple sclerosis. Only in-frame clones appear in the TCRdb table, and some are missing; sequencing was by immunoSEQ multiplex PCR. Of 32,000 or so clones listed, more than 70% are singletons. Sequenced material: CD8+ T cells from peripheral blood mononuclear cells, taken in the first trimester of pregnancy. These receptors were taken from a female donor with multiple sclerosis, enrolled in a pregnancy study. Both conserved end residues are part of each CDR3. The D gene is left open where the match is weak. Expanded clones get a size class; other rows say once, few or many, or leave the size out.

j_call clone_size d_call v_call cdr3_aa cdr3_nt
TRBJ1-2 few - TRBV4-2 CASSQIYVDSYGYTF TGTGCCAGCAGCCAAATTTACGTAGACAGCTATGGCTACACCTTC
TRBJ2-7 once TRBD2 TRBV10-2 CASSPIAREICEQYF TGCGCCAGCAGTCCAATAGCGCGGGAGATCTGCGAGCAGTACTTC
TRBJ1-5 - TRBD1 TRBV5-1 CASKPAVGQGEPQHF TGCGCCAGCAAGCCCGCGGTGGGACAGGGGGAGCCCCAGCATTTT
TRBJ2-7 - - TRBV7-2 CASSLRGTEQYF TGTGCCAGCAGCTTACGGGGGACCGAGCAGTACTTC
TRBJ2-7 - TRBD1 TRBV12-5 CASGLDRGYEQYF TGTGCTAGTGGTTTGGACAGGGGGTACGAGCAGTACTTC
TRBJ1-3 - - TRBV7-9 CASSPIPTIYF TGTGCCAGCAGCCCTATCCCCACCATATATTTT
TRBJ2-3 - - TRBV5-5 CASTSRGGISTDTQYF TGTGCCAGCACCTCCCGAGGCGGGATTAGCACAGATACGCAGTATTTT
TRBJ2-5 - TRBD1 TRBV7-9 CASSPRQGAEETQYF TGTGCCAGCAGCCCCCGACAGGGGGCGGAGGAGACCCAGTACTTC
TRBJ2-7 - - TRBV19 CASSQNSYEQYF TGTGCCAGTAGCCAGAACTCCTACGAGCAGTACTTC
TRBJ1-1 - - TRBV7-9 CASSSTGTSNTEAFF TGTGCCAGCAGCTCCACCGGGACATCGAACACTGAAGCTTTCTTT
TRBJ2-7 - TRBD2 TRBV7-8 CASSLWAGVPDEQYF TGTGCCAGCAGCTTATGGGCGGGAGTACCCGACGAGCAGTACTTC
TRBJ2-1 - TRBD2 TRBV18 CASSPEAGNYNEQFF TGTGCCAGCTCACCAGAAGCGGGAAACTACAATGAGCAGTTCTTC
TRBJ2-1 - - TRBV27 CASAPPSTGNEQFF TGTGCCAGCGCCCCCCCATCTACGGGGAATGAGCAGTTCTTC
TRBJ1-1 once - TRBV29-1 CSVEGRPMNTEAFF TGCAGCGTTGAAGGCAGGCCTATGAACACTGAAGCTTTCTTT
TRBJ1-1 - - TRBV27 CASSSSLGKGGNKDTEAFF TGTGCCAGCAGTTCTTCCTTAGGGAAGGGAGGAAATAAAGACACTGAAGCTTTCTTT
TRBJ2-3 - TRBD2 TRBV2 CASSEQASGTDTQYF TGTGCCAGCAGTGAACAAGCTAGCGGGACAGATACGCAGTATTTT
TRBJ2-2 - - TRBV11-2 CASSLVGPGAGELFF TGTGCCAGCAGCTTAGTAGGCCCCGGGGCCGGGGAGCTGTTTTTT
TRBJ2-7 - - TRBV19 CASSIGANYEQYF TGTGCCAGTAGTATAGGAGCCAACTACGAGCAGTACTTC
TRBJ2-1 few TRBD2 TRBV6-4 CASSAGLAGNNEQFF TGTGCCAGCAGCGCGGGACTAGCGGGAAACAATGAGCAGTTCTTC
TRBJ2-1 few - TRBV6-1 CASSPTVEYNEQFF TGTGCCAGCAGCCCCACGGTGGAGTACAATGAGCAGTTCTTC
TRBJ2-2 - - TRBV7-3 CASSLRPGELFF TGTGCCAGCAGCTTAAGGCCCGGGGAGCTGTTTTTT
TRBJ2-5 - TRBD2 TRBV4-1 CASSQDGGEETQYF TGCGCCAGCAGCCAAGATGGGGGGGAAGAGACCCAGTACTTC
TRBJ2-7 - TRBD2 TRBV27 CASSLSPGTSSYEQYF TGTGCCAGCAGTTTATCCCCCGGGACTAGCAGTTACGAGCAGTACTTC
TRBJ2-2 - - TRBV21-1 CASSTKTSGTNTGELFF TGTGCCAGCAGCACCAAAACTAGCGGGACAAACACCGGGGAGCTGTTTTTT
TRBJ2-7 - TRBD2 TRBV28 CASSHKTSGGGGEQYF TGTGCCAGCAGTCATAAGACTAGCGGGGGGGGCGGAGAGCAGTACTTC
TRBJ1-1 - - TRBV27 CASSLSNVGGSEAFF TGTGCCAGCAGTTTATCGAATGTTGGAGGGAGTGAAGCTTTCTTT
TRBJ2-7 - - TRBV21-1 CATKGRGEVYEQYF TGTGCCACCAAGGGGCGAGGAGAGGTCTACGAGCAGTACTTC
TRBJ2-7 - TRBD2 TRBV6-5 CASSYAGTSGYEQYF TGTGCCAGCAGTTACGCCGGGACTAGCGGCTACGAGCAGTACTTC
TRBJ2-2 - TRBD2 TRBV27 CASSFELAGVDTGELFF TGTGCCAGCAGTTTTGAACTAGCGGGAGTAGACACCGGGGAGCTGTTTTTT
TRBJ1-1 - - TRBV12-5 CARQNTEAFF TGTGCTAGACAGAACACTGAAGCTTTCTTT